These 27 T cell receptor beta chains came from one sample sequenced in a study of Graves' ophthalmopathy and Graves' hyperthyroidism. RNA transcripts were the template, and TCR beta CDR3 regions were amplified from them. Investigators did first-round RT-PCR with HTBI primers, then second-round multiplex PCR. TCRdb ran MiXCR on the multiplex PCR reads and lists one entry per CDR3 protein. Of about 700,000 distinct CDR3 sequences in the sample, about two fifths were seen once. Sequencing input: peripheral blood. The receptor set was obtained from an adult man with Graves' ophthalmopathy.

The chain joins TRBV19 to TRBJ2-7; 14 nucleotides agree with TRBD2. V lost 3 bases and J lost 5; bases outside the gene matches: 6. CDR1 is LNHDA and CDR2 is SQIVND in the germline V gene (reference sequence). This CDR3 has 16 residues. DNA of the CDR3: TGTGCCAGTAGTATCGGGACTAGCGGGAGACCCCACGAGCAGTACTTC. Amino acids: CASSIGTSGRPHEQYF. Combining the CDR3 with reference TRBV19 and TRBJ2-7 gives the whole variable domain DGGITQSPKYLFRKEGQNVTLSCEQNLNHDAMYWYRQDPGQGLRLIYYSQIVNDFQKGDIAEGYSVSREKKESFPLTVTSAQKNPTAFYLCASSIGTSGRPHEQYFGPGTRLTVT.

This clonotype was detected only a few times. The CDR3 region is CASSQGLAGTDTQYF. CDR3 DNA sequence: TGTGCCAGCAGCCAAGGACTAGCGGGGACAGATACGCAGTATTTT. J is TRBJ2-3 and V is TRBV14; TRBD2 matches 11 bases. With 1 base clipped from V and 3 bases from J, the junction kept 0 bases outside the gene matches. The CDR3 runs 15 residues. Germline V gene sequence: CDR1 SGHDN, CDR2 FVKESK.

The chain employs TRBV20-1 and TRBJ1-5; no clear D. Germline CDR1 and CDR2: DFQATT and SNEGSKA (reference sequence). This CDR3 spans 13 amino acids. Trimming shortened V by 2 bases and J by 7 bases, and 12 bases separated the two germline ends. DNA for the CDR3: TGCAGTGCTAGACCCACCGGAGGGCAGCCCCAGCATTTT. Amino acids: CSARPTGGQPQHF.

The chain is built from TRBV6-5 and TRBJ1-2; D gene ambiguous. Germline V lookup: CDR1 MNHEY, CDR2 SVGAGI. The CDR3 totals 15 residues. V was trimmed by 4 bases and J by 6 bases, leaving 18 bases between them. In nucleotides, the CDR3 is TGTGCCAGCAGTTTAGATCCGACCCGGAGGGATGGCTACACCTTC. This encodes CASSLDPTRRDGYTF.

The CDR3 nucleotides read TGCAGTGCTGGCCCCGCGGAAGAGACCCAGTACTTC. Amino acid sequence: CSAGPAEETQYF. The rearrangement uses TRBV20-1 and TRBJ2-5; D remains unclear. Germline V gene sequence: CDR1 DFQATT, CDR2 SNEGSKA (reference sequence). The V gene lost 5 bases and the J gene lost 3 bases, with 10 bases spanning the gap. The CDR3 is 12 residues long.

This chain connects TRBV6-2 or TRBV6-3 to TRBJ2-5, with 13 bases identical to TRBD2. The CDR3 sequence is 14 residues long. Germline V gene data show CDR1 as MNHEY and CDR2 as SVGEGT. Unmatched junction bases numbered 4, after V lost 7 bases and J lost 5 bases. CDR3 protein: CASMGLAGWETQYF. CDR3 in DNA: TGTGCCAGCATGGGACTAGCGGGGTGGGAGACCCAGTACTTC.

Notes on this clonotype: With a much larger clone just one base away, this may be a read error. The V call is TRBV7-9, the J call TRBJ1-1; 10 nucleotides align to TRBD1. The CDR3 has 13 amino acids. CDR1 is SEHNR and CDR2 is FQNEAQ in the germline V gene (reference sequence). The CDR3 reads CSSRDRGDTEAFF. The CDR3 DNA reads as TGTTCCAGCAGGGACAGGGGTGACACTGAAGCTTTCTTT.

This clonotype was found many times. The rearrangement joins TRBV4-1 to TRBJ1-5, with 7 bases aligning to TRBD1. The CDR3 is made up of 13 amino acids. In germline, CDR1 is MGHRA, CDR2 YSYEKL. V was pared by 2 bases and J by 6 bases, with 1 base of the junction left unmatched. CDR3 nucleotides: TGCGCCAGCAGCCAATACAGGGGTCAGCCCCAGCATTTT. Its protein is CASSQYRGQPQHF.

This clonotype has a count of ten or more. The chain carries TRBV20-1 and TRBJ2-7; D is unresolved. CDR1 and CDR2 (germline): DFQATT, SNEGSKA (reference sequence). The CDR3 runs 13 residues. Trimming took 4 bases from V and 0 from J, leaving 10 bases between them. CDR3 sequence: CSATVGNSYEQYF. CDR3 coding DNA: TGCAGTGCTACGGTAGGGAACTCCTACGAGCAGTACTTC.

This clonotype was picked up many times. This sequence joins TRBV12-5 and TRBJ1-6; 8 bases map to TRBD1. This CDR3 is 14 amino acids long. V shed 6 bases and J 8 bases; nucleotides not matched to a gene: 6. The germline V gene encodes CDR1 LGHNT and CDR2 FRNRAP. CDR3 nucleotide sequence: TGTGCTAGTGGCAGACAGGGGCTCTATTCACCCCTCCACTTT. It codes for CASGRQGLYSPLHF.

The genes are TRBV5-4 and TRBJ2-5, with a tentative D call TRBD1 (5 bases). The CDR3 contains 15 residues. Between the trimmed V and J ends, which lost 5 bases and 5 bases, there was a span of 19 bases. Germline V gene data show CDR1 as SGHNT and CDR2 as YYREEE (reference sequence). The CDR3 DNA is TGTGCCAGCAGTCCAGGGTCGGGCTCCAGGGAGACCCAGTACTTC. This encodes CASSPGSGSRETQYF.

This clonotype has a single count. A read error may produce the germline difference seen at one junction end. V usage is TRBV10-3 and J usage is TRBJ1-2, with TRBD1 as a possible D gene (6 bases). CDR3 length: 15 amino acids. From germline, CDR1 is ENHRY and CDR2 SYGVKD. The chain's CDR3 is CASSEARGANYGYTF. The CDR3 nucleotides are TGTGCCAGCAGTGAAGCGAGGGGGGCTAACTATGGCTACACCTTC.

Regarding this clonotype: One end of the junction fails to match germline, which may point to a read error. V is TRBV19 and J is TRBJ1-1; 9 nucleotides agree with TRBD1. The germline CDR1 and CDR2 sequences are LNHDA and SQIVND (reference sequence). There are 14 residues in the CDR3. DNA of the CDR3: TGTGCCAGTAGTACCGACAGGGGGAACACTGAAGCTCTCTTT. Protein sequence: CASSTDRGNTEALF. The entire variable domain, with the rest obtained from reference TRBV19 and TRBJ1-1, is as follows: DGGITQSPKYLFRKEGQNVTLSCEQNLNHDAMYWYRQDPGQGLRLIYYSQIVNDFQKGDIAEGYSVSREKKESFPLTVTSAQKNPTAFYLCASSTDRGNTEALFGQGTRLTVV.

This clonotype has a count of ten or more. The V gene is TRBV7-8, the J gene TRBJ1-6; tentative D call: TRBD1 (5 bases). V lost 5 bases to trimming and J lost 1 base, with 18 bases between them. The CDR3 totals 18 residues. Germline lookup yields CDR1 SGHVS and CDR2 FQNEAQ. In DNA form, the CDR3 reads TGTGCCAGCAGCCCAAGGGCCGGGGGGACTTCCTATAATTCACCCCTCCACTTT. It is translated as CASSPRAGGTSYNSPLHF.

As to this clonotype: This sequence may be a read error, since a much larger clone differs from it by one base. The chain is built from TRBV12-3 or TRBV12-4 and TRBJ1-2, with D possibly matching TRBD1 (5 bases). The CDR3 consists of 13 residues. V lost 3 bases and J lost 6, with 11 bases in between. CDR3 sequence (DNA): TGTGCCAGCAGTTTTCGGACACCCCATGGCTACACCTTC. Its protein is CASSFRTPHGYTF.

This chain links TRBV5-1 with TRBJ2-7, with a possible D match to TRBD2 (6 bases). CDR1 and CDR2 (germline): SGHRS, YFSETQ. The CDR3 loop spans 13 amino acids. Trimming removed 5 bases at V and 6 bases at J, with 15 bases between. Here the CDR3 reads CASRTGTLLEQYF. CDR3 nucleotides: TGCGCCAGCAGAACCGGGACTCTCCTCGAGCAGTACTTC.

This chain uses TRBV10-3 with TRBJ1-2, with 10 bases identical to TRBD1. Germline lookup yields CDR1 ENHRY and CDR2 SYGVKD. Unmatched junction bases numbered 15, after V lost 10 bases and J lost 1 base. The CDR3 totals 17 residues. CDR3: CATRPGTGDRINYGYTF. CDR3 nucleotide sequence: TGTGCCACCAGACCCGGGACAGGGGATCGGATTAACTATGGCTACACCTTC.

The chain combines TRBV7-2 with TRBJ2-5, with 13 bases identical to TRBD2. Germline V gene sequence: CDR1 SGHTA, CDR2 FQGNSA. V shed 5 bases and J 5 bases; nucleotides not matched to a gene: 8. The CDR3 contains 16 residues. The DNA for the CDR3 is TGTGCCAGCAGCCGACTAGCGGGGGGCTCGGGGGAGACCCAGTACTTC. Amino acid sequence: CASSRLAGGSGETQYF.

This clonotype was seen at least ten times. The chain carries TRBV29-1 and TRBJ1-2; TRBD1 agrees at 9 bases. V dropped 7 bases and J dropped 2; count of bases not matched to a gene: 5. Looked up from germline, CDR1 is SQVTM and CDR2 is ANQGSEA. The CDR3 loop spans 13 amino acids. CDR3 sequence: CSAPDRGNYGYTF. CDR3 sequence (DNA): TGCAGCGCTCCGGACAGGGGAAACTATGGCTACACCTTC.

This clonotype was seen at least ten times. The rearrangement joins TRBV7-8 to TRBJ1-3; D is perhaps TRBD1 (5 bases). Germline V gene lookup returns CDR1 SGHVS and CDR2 FQNEAQ. Trimming shortened V by 0 bases and J by 0 bases, and 6 bases separated the two germline ends. The CDR3 is 15 amino acids. The CDR3 nucleotides read TGTGCCAGCAGCTTAGCGACAGACTCTGGAAACACCATATATTTT. It encodes CASSLATDSGNTIYF.

This chain links TRBV7-2 with TRBJ1-1; D gene unclear. Germline CDR1 is SGHTA and CDR2 is FQGNSA. This CDR3 spans 16 amino acids. V lost 5 bases and J 4 bases, leaving 20 bases between the germline ends. In DNA, the CDR3 is TGTGCCAGCAGCCAAAGACTAGGAGGGTTCGGCACTGAAGCTTTCTTT. Its protein product is CASSQRLGGFGTEAFF.

CDR3 amino acids: CASEGASGIVNEQFF. CDR3 coding DNA: TGTGCCAGTGAAGGGGCTAGCGGGATTGTGAATGAGCAGTTCTTC. This rearrangement joins TRBV19 to TRBJ2-1; TRBD2 matches 9 bases. Germline-derived CDR1 and CDR2 are LNHDA and SQIVND (reference sequence). There are 15 residues in the CDR3. V shed 8 bases, J shed 7 bases, and the junction held 12 bases outside the gene matches.

This clonotype was seen ten or more times. The chain carries TRBV7-6 and TRBJ2-7, with 7 positions matching TRBD1. Germline-derived CDR1 and CDR2 are SGHVS and FNYEAQ. V lost 5 bases to trimming and J lost 2 bases; unmatched junction nucleotides: 6. The length of the CDR3 is 14 residues. The CDR3, as DNA: TGTGCCAGCAGCGCCGCCGGGACAGCCTACGAGCAGTACTTC. This sequence encodes CASSAAGTAYEQYF. The complete variable domain, with remaining parts taken from reference TRBV7-6 and TRBJ2-7, reads GAGVSQSPRYKVTKRGQDVALRCDPISGHVSLYWYRQALGQGPEFLTYFNYEAQQDKSGLPNDRFSAERPEGSISTLTIQRTEQRDSAMYRCASSAAGTAYEQYFGPGTRLTVT.

This chain connects TRBV25-1 to TRBJ1-1, with unresolved D. Trimming took 8 bases from V and 6 from J, leaving 19 bases between them. This CDR3 contains 14 residues. The germline gives CDR1 MGHDK, CDR2 SYGVNS. The CDR3 nucleotides are TGTGCCAGCTCCCAAAGCGCAGGCCCGGCTGAAGCTTTCTTT. Protein: CASSQSAGPAEAFF.

The table lists this clonotype with many counts. The rearrangement joins TRBV19 to TRBJ1-1, with 8 positions matching TRBD1. From germline, CDR1 is LNHDA and CDR2 SQIVND (reference sequence). Trimming at V came to 8 bases and at J to 0 bases, leaving 8 bases not matched to a gene. CDR3 length: 15 amino acids. In nucleotides, the CDR3 is TGTGCCAGTGGGACAGGAGACACCCTGAACACTGAAGCTTTCTTT. Translated: CASGTGDTLNTEAFF.

The chain recombines TRBV7-2 with TRBJ2-7, with 8 bases identical to TRBD2. Germline V gives CDR1 SGHTA, CDR2 FQGNSA. With V trimmed by 5 bases and J by 7 bases, 16 bases remained unmatched. The CDR3 sequence is 16 residues long. The CDR3 here is CASSPQGSGGGNEQYF. CDR3 coding DNA: TGTGCCAGCAGCCCTCAGGGGAGCGGGGGAGGCAATGAGCAGTACTTC. Full variable domain (missing parts from reference TRBV7-2 and TRBJ2-7): GAGVSQSPSNKVTEKGKDVELRCDPISGHTALYWYRQSLGQGLEFLIYFQGNSAPDKSGLPSDRFSAERTGGSVSTLTIQRTQQEDSAVYLCASSPQGSGGGNEQYFGPGTRLTVT.

The chain combines TRBV27 with TRBJ2-5; the D is unclear. Germline CDR1 reads MNHEY; CDR2 reads SMNVEV (reference sequence). V lost 4 bases and J 5 bases, leaving 14 bases between the germline ends. CDR3 length: 14 amino acids. The CDR3 DNA reads TGTGCCAGCAGTTCCAGCCCCAACCCGGAGACCCAGTACTTC. Amino acids: CASSSSPNPETQYF.